These T cell receptor beta chains were read from a single sample in a study of spatial heterogeneity in lung cancer. In TCRdb, the 5' RACE reads were re-called with MiXCR into one record per CDR3 protein. The sample has tens of thousands of distinct CDR3 sequences; roughly 7% are singletons. Source: PBMCs, taken at surgery. These receptors were obtained from a female donor with early-stage non-small cell lung cancer. CDR3s include the opening cysteine and the closing phenylalanine or tryptophan. The order of the fields is J gene, V gene, CDR3 protein.

TRBJ1-2 | TRBV5-5 | CASSIRDSANYGYTF
TRBJ1-2 | TRBV7-8 | CASSPGFVGRGIIYGYTF
TRBJ2-7 | TRBV11-2 | CASSSRVWGSYEQYF
TRBJ1-2 | TRBV10-3 | CAISESGGNGYTF
TRBJ1-5 | TRBV28 | CASWPRGVSGNQPQHF
TRBJ1-4 | TRBV14 | CASSHTNDVGEKLFF
TRBJ1-1 | TRBV3-1 | CASSLNDKGATQGLRGGTEAFF
TRBJ1-4 | TRBV6-5 | CASGTVREKLFF
TRBJ1-1 | TRBV29-1 | CSVYDRSTAGTNTEAFF
TRBJ2-3 | TRBV7-3 | CASAANGADTQYF
TRBJ2-1 | TRBV14 | CASSQDPGRVEQFF
TRBJ2-7 | TRBV2 | CASNGGPVYEQYF
TRBJ2-7 | TRBV11-1 | CASSSFGRLTDEQYF
TRBJ1-3 | TRBV7-9 | CASSLDGYRNTIYF
TRBJ2-2 | TRBV9 | CASSSYLGTGELFF
TRBJ2-4 | TRBV4-1 | CASSQDDREWNIQYF
TRBJ1-5 | TRBV30 | CASRQGIGQPQHF
TRBJ2-5 | TRBV7-2 | CASSSQGTLETQYF
TRBJ1-2 | TRBV29-1 | CSVSGTGESGDYGYTF
TRBJ2-7 | TRBV18 | CASSPTGTGFFEQYF
TRBJ2-2 | TRBV5-6 | CASSLAPRSRTGELFF
TRBJ2-7 | TRBV30 | CAWSRDSSYEQYF
TRBJ2-2 | TRBV5-1 | CASSSGQGGTGELFF
TRBJ2-2 | TRBV28 | CASSLLGTGTGELFF
TRBJ2-2 | TRBV11-2 | CASSLDPGALYTGELFF
TRBJ2-2 | TRBV7-8 | CASSQGHSNTRELFF
TRBJ2-5 | TRBV25-1 | CASSDAATQYF
TRBJ1-1 | TRBV5-5 | CASSSWDLRSNTEAFF
TRBJ2-7 | TRBV7-2 | CASSLMSNYEQYF